Following are 9 T cell receptor beta chains from one sample sequenced in a study of CD8 T cells in ankylosing spondylitis. A single record per CDR3 protein comes from TCRdb applying MiXCR to the 5' RACE reads. The repertoire holds roughly 26,000 distinct CDR3 sequences, with about an eighth as singletons. The source material was blood. The receptor set was obtained from a male donor with ankylosing spondylitis or in good health (not recorded which).

The genes are TRBV7-2 and TRBJ1-1, with 9 bases that match TRBD1. Germline CDR1 is SGHTA and CDR2 is FQGNSA. The CDR3 spans 15 residues. V was pared by 1 base and J by 2 bases, with 2 bases of the junction left unmatched. The CDR3 sequence: CASSLVQGANTEAFF. CDR3 DNA sequence: TGTGCCAGCAGCTTAGTACAGGGGGCCAACACTGAAGCTTTCTTT.

This clonotype was seen ten or more times. The chain links TRBV11-2 to TRBJ2-1, with 8 positions matching TRBD1. The CDR3 contains 14 residues. V trimming: 5 bases; J trimming: 4 bases; junction bases outside the gene matches: 4. Germline assignment: CDR1 SGHAT and CDR2 FQNNGV. The chain's CDR3 is CASSRGTGYNEQFF. For the CDR3, the DNA is TGTGCCAGCAGCAGAGGGACAGGATACAATGAGCAGTTCTTC.

This clonotype showed up just a few times. The chain carries TRBV25-1 and TRBJ2-3; D is ambiguous. Looked up from germline, CDR1 is MGHDK and CDR2 is SYGVNS. Trimming removed 6 bases at V and 1 base at J, with 14 bases between. The CDR3 has 15 residues. This chain's CDR3 is CASRRTSSGTDTQYF. DNA of the CDR3: TGTGCCAGCAGGAGAACTTCTTCGGGCACAGATACGCAGTATTTT. Full variable domain (missing parts from reference TRBV25-1 and TRBJ2-3): EADIYQTPRYLVIGTGKKITLECSQTMGHDKMYWYQQDPGMELHLIHYSYGVNSTEKGDLSSESTVSRIRTEHFPLTLESARPSHTSQYLCASRRTSSGTDTQYFGPGTRLTVL.

The rearrangement uses TRBV12-3 or TRBV12-4 and TRBJ2-3; TRBD2 is a possible D gene (7 bases). The CDR3 contains 16 residues. The ends were cut back, 1 base at V and 2 bases at J, with 13 bases in the middle. The DNA for the CDR3 is TGTGCCAGCAGTTTAGTCGGGGGGCGCCCCACAGATACGCAGTATTTT. This codes for CASSLVGGRPTDTQYF.

This clonotype has only a few counts. The rearrangement uses TRBV20-1 and TRBJ2-7; D may match TRBD1 or TRBD2 (6 bases each). Per germline, CDR1 DFQATT and CDR2 SNEGSKA (reference sequence). Trimming shortened V by 6 bases and J by 7 bases, and 19 bases separated the two germline ends. The CDR3 is 13 amino acids. The CDR3 reads CSAQPGDNGEQYF. In DNA, the CDR3 is TGCAGTGCCCAGCCGGGGGACAACGGAGAGCAGTACTTC.

The table lists this clonotype with a few counts. V and J are TRBV12-3 or TRBV12-4 and TRBJ2-7; 7 bases agree with TRBD1. The CDR3 runs to 13 residues. V lost 8 bases, J lost 1 base, and 5 bases stayed unmatched. For the CDR3, the DNA is TGTGCCAGCCTACCAGGGGGTTCCTACGAGCAGTACTTC. As protein: CASLPGGSYEQYF.

This clonotype occurred a few times. The chain recombines TRBV25-1 with TRBJ2-3, with D perhaps being TRBD1 or TRBD2 (5 bases each). The CDR3 consists of 16 residues. The V gene's germline CDR1 is MGHDK and CDR2 SYGVNS. V shed 3 bases and J shed 0 bases, with 13 bases lying between them. The CDR3 reads CASSDRRDLSTDTQYF. In DNA form, the CDR3 reads TGTGCCAGCAGTGATCGCCGGGACCTTAGCACAGATACGCAGTATTTT.

This clonotype was seen more than once but under ten times. The rearrangement uses TRBV29-1 and TRBJ2-2; D is unclear. The V end lost 3 bases, the J end lost 1 base, and 3 bases lay between the germline ends. The CDR3 extends over 12 amino acids. Germline V gene lookup returns CDR1 SQVTM and CDR2 ANQGSEA. Here the CDR3 reads CSVDQNTGELFF. The CDR3 nucleotides are TGCAGCGTTGACCAGAACACCGGGGAGCTGTTTTTT.

This clonotype has only a few counts. The V call is TRBV12-3 or TRBV12-4, the J call TRBJ2-3; D not certain. The germline V and J ends were trimmed by 3 bases and 8 bases, with 3 bases remaining between them. This CDR3 region has 10 residues. The CDR3 DNA follows: TGTGCCAGCAGTTTGGCTACGCAGTATTTT. Amino acids: CASSLATQYF.